This T cell receptor (beta chain) was found in a study of technical replicates of blood from a few donors. Only in-frame clones appear in the TCRdb table, and some are missing; sequencing was by immunoSEQ multiplex PCR. Altogether some 83,000 clones are present, 85% to 95% being singletons, with the ten largest covering 0.41%. V was pared by 4 bases and J by 5 bases, with 15 bases between. Germline V gene sequence: CDR1 MNHNY, CDR2 SVGAGI (reference sequence). The CDR3 extends over 14 amino acids. The sequencing sample was made of T cells isolated from PBMCs. The chain is built from TRBV6-6 and TRBJ2-7; tentatively, D is TRBD1 (6 bases). This TCR came from a human donor in good health. This CDR3 is CASSSTRGHDEQYF. Written as DNA, the CDR3 is TGTGCCAGCAGTTCTACCAGGGGTCACGACGAGCAGTACTTC.